This is a list of T cell receptor beta chains from one sample in a study of T cell changes during pregnancy in multiple sclerosis. Sequenced by immunoSEQ multiplex PCR; TCRdb stores in-frame clones only, minus some. The table records around 100,000 clones, more than 85% of them present only once. Sequenced material: peripheral blood, taken in the third trimester of pregnancy. Every receptor here comes from a female donor with multiple sclerosis, enrolled in a pregnancy study. CDR3s include the opening cysteine and the closing phenylalanine or tryptophan. A D gene is named only where the DNA matches it firmly. Clone size is stated in some rows and not others, as once, few, many or a class when expanded.

clone size | D gene | J gene | V gene | CDR3 DNA | CDR3 protein
. | . | TRBJ1-5 | TRBV6-1 | TGTGCCAGCAGTGGCAGGGGAAACATTCAGCCCCAGCATTTT | CASSGRGNIQPQHF
. | . | TRBJ1-1 | TRBV5-1 | TGCGCCAGCAGCTTGTACGGGGGAGGAGGCACTGAAGCTTTCTTT | CASSLYGGGGTEAFF
. | . | TRBJ2-7 | TRBV29-1 | TGCAGCGTTCTGGCAGGGTCCTACGAGCAGTACTTC | CSVLAGSYEQYF
. | TRBD2 | TRBJ2-7 | TRBV15 | TGTGCCACCAGCAGAGCCCCCCGGGGGGGTTACGAGCAGTACTTC | CATSRAPRGGYEQYF
once | . | TRBJ1-1 | TRBV18 | TGTGCCAGCTCACCCAATTTGAACACTGAAGCTTTCTTT | CASSPNLNTEAFF
. | . | TRBJ2-3 | TRBV18 | TGTGCCAGCTCAGACGGGACTCCGATCAGCACAGATACGCAGTATTTT | CASSDGTPISTDTQYF
. | . | TRBJ2-7 | TRBV7-9 | TGTGCCAGCAGCTTTACAGGGATCGAGCAGTACTTC | CASSFTGIEQYF
. | . | TRBJ2-1 | TRBV5-4 | TGTGCCAGCAGCTTGCCGGGAGCGGTCTACAATGAGCAGTTCTTC | CASSLPGAVYNEQFF
. | TRBD2 | TRBJ2-1 | TRBV30 | TGTGCCTGGAGTGCCGGGACTAGCAATGAGCAGTTCTTC | CAWSAGTSNEQFF
. | . | TRBJ2-6 | TRBV5-4 | TGTGCCAGCAGCCCCAGATCCTCTGGGGCCAACGTCCTGACTTTC | CASSPRSSGANVLTF
. | . | TRBJ1-5 | TRBV6-5 | TGTGCCAGCAGTCCGGGGGGGAATCAGCCCCAGCATTTT | CASSPGGNQPQHF
. | . | TRBJ1-5 | TRBV6-1 | TGTGCCAGCTCAGGACAGTACAATCAGCCCCAGCATTTT | CASSGQYNQPQHF
. | TRBD1 | TRBJ2-5 | TRBV5-1 | TGCGCCAGCAGCCAACCGACAGGGCGAGAGACCCAGTACTTC | CASSQPTGRETQYF
. | TRBD1 | TRBJ2-2 | TRBV5-6 | TGTGCCAGCAGCTCTAAGGGGACAGCGAACACCGGGGAGCTGTTTTTT | CASSSKGTANTGELFF
. | TRBD2 | TRBJ2-2 | TRBV6-4 | TGTGCCAGCAGACTTAGCGGGGTTAACACCGGGGAGCTGTTTTTT | CASRLSGVNTGELFF
. | TRBD1 | TRBJ2-3 | TRBV7-2 | TGTGCCAGCACCCTTCCGACAGGGTTGAGGCAGAATACGCAGTATTTT | CASTLPTGLRQNTQYF